This T cell receptor beta chain was found in a study of early T cells in non-severe SARS-CoV-2 infection. This CDR3 contains 12 residues. Germline V lookup: CDR1 LGHDT, CDR2 YNNKEL (reference sequence). Trimming pared 8 bases from V and 2 bases from J, leaving 9 bases between. In TCRdb, the 5' RACE reads were re-called with MiXCR into one record per CDR3 protein. Of about 68,000 distinct CDR3 sequences detected, roughly 10% appear once; the ten largest clones hold around 6.4%. Many counts were recorded for this clonotype. This TCR was sampled from an adult who was a healthcare worker with PCR-confirmed SARS-CoV-2 infection or an uninfected control (not recorded which). This chain links TRBV3-1 with TRBJ1-1; D is unresolved. Sequencing was done on a sample of whole blood. DNA for the CDR3: TGTGCCAGCCGTCGGGCAAACACTGAAGCTTTCTTT. Protein sequence: CASRRANTEAFF.